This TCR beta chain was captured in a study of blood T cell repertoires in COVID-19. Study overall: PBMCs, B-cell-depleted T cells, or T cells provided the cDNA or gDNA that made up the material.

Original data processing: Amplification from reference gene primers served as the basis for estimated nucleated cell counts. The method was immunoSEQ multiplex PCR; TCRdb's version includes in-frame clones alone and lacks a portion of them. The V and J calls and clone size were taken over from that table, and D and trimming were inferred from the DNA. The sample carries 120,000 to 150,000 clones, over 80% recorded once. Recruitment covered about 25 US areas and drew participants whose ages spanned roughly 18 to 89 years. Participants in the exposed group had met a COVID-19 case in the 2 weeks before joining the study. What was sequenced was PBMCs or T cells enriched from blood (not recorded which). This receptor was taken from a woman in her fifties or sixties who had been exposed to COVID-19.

The CDR3 DNA follows: TGTGCCACCGGGGACAGGACCAAAGACTATGGCTACACCTTC. It encodes CATGDRTKDYGYTF. This sequence joins TRBV2 and TRBJ1-2; 8 bases agree with TRBD1. Germline CDR1 is SNHLY and CDR2 is FYNNEI. With V trimmed by 10 bases and J by 3 bases, 10 bases remained unmatched. The CDR3 has 14 residues.